This T cell receptor beta chain was sequenced during a study of T cell responses to AZD1222 COVID-19 vaccine. Study results and caveats: Researchers report vaccine-associated CD4 TCRs spanning spike, with dominance at 160-218 and 743-854.

TCRdb keeps only in-frame clones here, not all; method: immunoSEQ multiplex PCR. The sample has about 130,000 clones, about 87% seen once. Comments on this clone: What it binds is not known.

The TCR sequence derives from an adult in good health. The sequences come from peripheral blood, collected on day 0 of AZD1222 vaccination.

CDR3 bases: TGTGCCAGCAGCGCCCGACTAGCGGCTACAGATACGCAGTATTTT. This gives the protein CASSARLAATDTQYF. This rearrangement joins TRBV9 to TRBJ2-3; 9 positions match TRBD2. Losses at the gene ends were 3 bases for V and 3 bases for J; bases not matched to a gene: 5. This CDR3 contains 15 residues. Germline V gene sequence: CDR1 SGDLS, CDR2 YYNGEE.